These 26 T cell receptor beta chains originate from one sample sequenced in a study of metastatic and nonmetastatic thyroid tumors. TCRdb re-analyzed the PCR reads through MiXCR. Seen here are 55,000 to 75,000 clones, around 20% observed once, and the top ten hold about 13%. Each patient went into thyroid surgery without having received any treatment. Sequences were obtained from blood. Receptors originate from a female donor with papillary thyroid cancer or a benign thyroid nodule (not recorded which). Some clones in this sample may be carry-over from other donors' samples.

This clone was seen at least ten times. At one end, the junction sequence differs from germline, possibly due to a read error. This chain uses TRBV12-3 or TRBV12-4 with TRBJ1-3; D ambiguous. This CDR3 contains 16 residues. The CDR3 sequence is CASSLETARLGSTIYF. The CDR3 bases are TGTGCCAGCAGTTTAGAGACGGCCCGACTTGGAAGCACCATATATTTT.

At least ten counts were recorded for this clone. This rearrangement joins TRBV2 to TRBJ1-2; D gene ambiguous. This CDR3 comprises 13 residues. V shed 3 bases and J shed 10 bases, with 15 bases lying between them. Germline V gene data show CDR1 as SNHLY and CDR2 as FYNNEI. CDR3 in amino acids: CASSDPDVVLYTF. CDR3 bases: TGTGCCAGCAGTGACCCCGACGTGGTTCTCTACACCTTC. Combining the CDR3 with reference TRBV2 and TRBJ1-2 gives the whole variable domain EPEVTQTPSHQVTQMGQEVILRCVPISNHLYFYWYRQILGQKVEFLVSFYNNEISEKSEIFDDQFSVERPDGSNFTLKIRSTKLEDSAMYFCASSDPDVVLYTFGSGTRLTVV.

The rearrangement joins TRBV20-1 to TRBJ2-3; 10 nucleotides align to TRBD2. Germline CDR1 DFQATT, CDR2 SNEGSKA (reference sequence). This CDR3 comprises 15 residues. V shed 7 bases, J shed 0 bases, and the junction held 7 bases outside the gene matches. The DNA of the CDR3 is TGCAGTGTGGTCGCGACTAGCGGGAGCACAGATACGCAGTATTTT. Translating it yields CSVVATSGSTDTQYF.

This clone appeared a few times. A read error may produce the germline difference seen at one junction end. The V gene is TRBV19, the J gene TRBJ2-5; 9 bases are shared with TRBD2. Germline V gene lookup returns CDR1 LNHDA and CDR2 SQIVND (reference sequence). This CDR3 has 14 amino acids. CDR3 sequence reads: CASRWSAGGETQYF. The CDR3 nucleotides read TGTGCCAGTAGATGGTCTGCGGGAGGGGAGACACAGTACTTC.

This clone came up many times. The chain uses TRBV19 and TRBJ1-1, with D possibly matching TRBD1 (5 bases). V lost 3 bases and J lost 2, with 10 bases in between. Germline assignment: CDR1 LNHDA and CDR2 SQIVND (reference sequence). This CDR3 comprises 14 residues. The CDR3 sequence: CASSMWGGNTEAFF. For the CDR3, the DNA is TGTGCCAGTAGTATGTGGGGGGGAAACACTGAAGCTTTCTTT.

The chain employs TRBV4-1 and TRBJ2-3; D gene ambiguous. Germline V gene data show CDR1 as MGHRA and CDR2 as YSYEKL. The CDR3 runs 18 residues. The V end was cut by 0 bases, the J end by 2 bases, with 18 bases between. CDR3 region: CASSQDGPQIADTDTQYF. CDR3 bases: TGCGCCAGCAGCCAAGATGGGCCCCAAATAGCAGACACAGATACGCAGTATTTT.

A note on this clone: Sequence at one end of the junction differs from germline and may be a read error. The V gene is TRBV6-1, the J gene TRBJ2-7; 8 bases match TRBD1. The CDR3 is made up of 17 amino acids. The germline CDR1 and CDR2 sequences are MNHNS and SASEGT. CDR3 loop: CASSEQDRDRYSCEQYF. The CDR3 nucleotides are TGTGCCAGCAGTGAACAGGACAGGGATCGGTATTCCTGCGAGCAGTACTTC.

As for this clone: At one end the junction does not follow the germline gene, possibly because of a read error. The chain recombines TRBV5-1 with TRBJ1-5, with D hard to call. This CDR3 spans 12 amino acids. Germline CDR1 is SGHRS and CDR2 is YFSETQ. CDR3 in amino acids: CASSLEGQPQHF. The CDR3 DNA is TGCGCCAGCAGTTTGGAGGGTCAGCCCCAGCATTTT.

The sample holds a few counts of this clone. This rearrangement joins TRBV6-6 to TRBJ2-2; D not resolved. Trimming took 0 bases from V and 2 from J, leaving 10 bases between them. Looked up from germline, CDR1 is MNHNY and CDR2 is SVGAGI (reference sequence). The CDR3 contains 16 residues. The CDR3 DNA is TGTGCCAGCAGTTACTCGCGCAGGAAAAACACCGGGGAGCTGTTTTTT. Amino acids: CASSYSRRKNTGELFF.

The table lists this clone with many counts. The chain carries TRBV5-6 and TRBJ1-1, with 7 nucleotides matching TRBD1. The CDR3 runs 12 residues. Trimming removed 7 bases from V and 3 bases from J; junction bases left unmatched: 3. The germline V gene has CDR1 SGHDT and CDR2 YYEEEE. The CDR3 is CASLGQYTEAFF. The CDR3 coding sequence is TGTGCCAGCTTGGGACAGTACACTGAAGCTTTCTTT.

This clone occurred many times. The chain has TRBV30 and TRBJ2-7; tentatively, D is TRBD1 (6 bases). V lost 2 bases and J 3 bases, leaving 11 bases between the germline ends. CDR1 is GTSNPN and CDR2 is SVGIG in the germline V gene (reference sequence). This CDR3 region has 13 residues. CDR3 residues: CAWSITGHYEQYF. CDR3 nucleotides: TGTGCCTGGAGTATAACGGGACACTACGAGCAGTACTTC.

There are many counts of this clone. This chain links TRBV7-9 with TRBJ2-2, with D uncertain. V lost 1 base and J 2 bases, leaving 5 bases between the germline ends. Germline V gene data show CDR1 as SEHNR and CDR2 as FQNEAQ (reference sequence). This CDR3 comprises 14 residues. The CDR3 spells CASSLGGNTGELFF. DNA for the CDR3: TGTGCCAGCAGCTTAGGCGGCAACACCGGGGAGCTGTTTTTT. Full variable domain (missing parts from reference TRBV7-9 and TRBJ2-2): DTGVSQNPRHKITKRGQNVTFRCDPISEHNRLYWYRQTLGQGPEFLTYFQNEAQLEKSRLLSDRFSAERPKGSFSTLEIQRTEQGDSAMYLCASSLGGNTGELFFGEGSRLTVL.

This clone came up many times. The chain joins TRBV20-1 to TRBJ2-2; D is unclear. The V end lost 0 bases, the J end lost 5 bases, and 13 bases lay between the germline ends. Germline CDR1 DFQATT, CDR2 SNEGSKA (reference sequence). The CDR3 has 15 residues. The CDR3 here is CSARDRVIGTGELFF. The CDR3 nucleotides are TGCAGTGCTAGAGATCGGGTTATAGGGACCGGGGAGCTGTTTTTT.

This clone was counted at least ten times. The chain joins TRBV29-1 to TRBJ2-1; TRBD2 aligns across 14 bases. Germline trimming cut 6 bases from V and 10 bases from J; bases unmatched to any gene: 11. The CDR3 spans 15 residues. From germline, CDR1 is SQVTM and CDR2 ANQGSEA. Written as DNA, the CDR3 is TGCAGCGTCCTGGGACTAGCGGGAGAAGTTGGCGAGCAGTTCTTC. It is translated as CSVLGLAGEVGEQFF.

This chain connects TRBV6-1 to TRBJ2-7, with D perhaps TRBD1 (6 bases). V lost 5 bases and J lost 1, with 18 bases in between. Germline V gene lookup returns CDR1 MNHNS and CDR2 SASEGT. The CDR3 totals 16 residues. The CDR3 DNA sequence: TGTGCCAGCAGTTCCGGTTATGGGGGCCCTTCCTACGAGCAGTACTTC. Translated: CASSSGYGGPSYEQYF.

This clone was seen many times. V usage is TRBV18 and J usage is TRBJ2-7, with D possibly being TRBD1 (5 bases). The CDR3 is 16 residues long. Per germline, CDR1 KGHSH and CDR2 LQKENI. Trimming cost V 0 bases and J 0 bases, with 12 bases left between them. The DNA for the CDR3 is TGTGCCAGCTCACCACCGATAGCAGGGAACTCCTACGAGCAGTACTTC. The encoded protein is CASSPPIAGNSYEQYF.

This clone was counted at least ten times. The CDR3 DNA sequence: TGTGCCAGCAGTTATACCCCGGGACAGGAGAACACAGATACGCAGTATTTT. Protein: CASSYTPGQENTDTQYF. The V gene is TRBV6-2 or TRBV6-3, the J gene TRBJ2-3; 8 bases are a match to TRBD1. Trimming removed 3 bases from V and 2 bases from J; junction bases left unmatched: 10. The germline V gene has CDR1 MNHEY and CDR2 SVGEGT. The CDR3 has 17 amino acids.

This rearrangement joins TRBV6-2 or TRBV6-3 to TRBJ1-5; 12 bases align to TRBD1. Germline V gene data show CDR1 as MNHEY and CDR2 as SVGEGT. The CDR3 spans 17 residues. V was pared by 9 bases and J by 9 bases, with 18 bases of the junction left unmatched. This CDR3 is CASTTFGGQGAGGPQHF. CDR3 coding DNA: TGTGCCAGTACCACCTTCGGGGGACAGGGGGCCGGTGGGCCCCAGCATTTT.

This clone was found many times. The sample contains more than one DNA sequence encoding this CDR3. The V gene is TRBV30, the J gene TRBJ2-7, with 7 bases identical to TRBD2. The CDR3 runs to 15 residues. V shed 4 bases and J 0 bases; nucleotides not matched to a gene: 9. CDR1 and CDR2 from the germline V gene are GTSNPN and SVGIG (reference sequence). CDR3 region: CAWNLGEGSSYEQYF. The CDR3 coding sequence is TGTGCCTGGAATCTGGGGGAGGGGAGCTCCTACGAGCAGTACTTC.

At least ten counts were recorded for this clone. This sequence joins TRBV19 and TRBJ1-1; the match to TRBD1 covers 9 bases. Germline V CDR1 and CDR2: LNHDA, SQIVND (reference sequence). V gave up 5 bases and J gave up 6 bases; unmatched junction bases: 7. This CDR3 comprises 14 residues. CDR3 coding DNA: TGTGCCAGTAGTCGGGACAGGGAGGTGGCTGAAGCTTTCTTT. Residues: CASSRDREVAEAFF. The full variable domain, with the rest looked up from reference TRBV19 and TRBJ1-1, is DGGITQSPKYLFRKEGQNVTLSCEQNLNHDAMYWYRQDPGQGLRLIYYSQIVNDFQKGDIAEGYSVSREKKESFPLTVTSAQKNPTAFYLCASSRDREVAEAFFGQGTRLTVV.

This clone was counted ten times or more. This chain joins TRBV11-1 and TRBJ2-3, with D perhaps TRBD1 (5 bases). V lost 3 bases and J 1 base, leaving 14 bases between the germline ends. CDR3 length: 16 amino acids. Germline assignment: CDR1 SGHAT and CDR2 FQDESV (reference sequence). CDR3 coding DNA: TGTGCCAGCAGCTTTAGGGGAAGTAGAGGCACAGATACGCAGTATTTT. This encodes CASSFRGSRGTDTQYF.

This clone was observed a few times. The V and J genes are TRBV5-5 and TRBJ2-6; no reliable D call. Germline V gives CDR1 SGHKS, CDR2 YYEKEE (reference sequence). This CDR3 contains 14 residues. Deletions cut 0 bases from V and 3 bases from J, with 4 bases between. The CDR3 protein is CASSLVVGANVLTF. The CDR3 DNA reads as TGTGCCAGCAGCTTGGTTGTTGGGGCCAACGTCCTGACTTTC.

The CDR3 region is CASSSFHRRTSTGANVLTF. The CDR3 DNA reads as TGTGCCAGCAGCTCCTTTCACCGCCGGACCTCAACTGGGGCCAACGTCCTGACTTTC. The chain joins TRBV6-2 or TRBV6-3 to TRBJ2-6; D is unclear. The CDR3 extends over 19 amino acids. V gave up 6 bases and J gave up 2 bases, with 23 bases separating them. Germline V CDR1 and CDR2: MNHEY, SVGEGT.

The rearrangement links TRBV2 to TRBJ1-6; 7 positions agree with TRBD1. Germline V lookup: CDR1 SNHLY, CDR2 FYNNEI. CDR3 size: 15 residues. Trimming took 4 bases from V and 10 from J; bases not matched to a gene: 10. The CDR3 DNA sequence: TGTGCCAGCAGTGGAGGCCCAGGGGGAGGGTCACCCCTCCACTTT. It is translated as CASSGGPGGGSPLHF.

This clone appeared many times. The chain carries TRBV24-1 and TRBJ2-3, with 10 bases matching TRBD2. Trimming cost V 1 base and J 3 bases; bases outside gene matches: 6. The CDR3 length is 17 residues. The germline gives CDR1 KGHDR, CDR2 SFDVKD. For the CDR3, the DNA is TGTGCCACCAGTGATTTCGGTAGCGGGAGGTTGACAGATACGCAGTATTTT. As protein: CATSDFGSGRLTDTQYF.

This clone has ten or more counts. The rearrangement links TRBV25-1 to TRBJ1-2; no reliable D call. This CDR3 has 13 residues. CDR1 MGHDK and CDR2 SYGVNS come from the germline V gene. Trimming removed 4 bases from V and 3 bases from J, with 9 bases in between. The CDR3 loop reads CASSGDVYYGYTF. The CDR3 coding sequence is TGTGCCAGCAGTGGGGATGTTTACTATGGCTACACCTTC.